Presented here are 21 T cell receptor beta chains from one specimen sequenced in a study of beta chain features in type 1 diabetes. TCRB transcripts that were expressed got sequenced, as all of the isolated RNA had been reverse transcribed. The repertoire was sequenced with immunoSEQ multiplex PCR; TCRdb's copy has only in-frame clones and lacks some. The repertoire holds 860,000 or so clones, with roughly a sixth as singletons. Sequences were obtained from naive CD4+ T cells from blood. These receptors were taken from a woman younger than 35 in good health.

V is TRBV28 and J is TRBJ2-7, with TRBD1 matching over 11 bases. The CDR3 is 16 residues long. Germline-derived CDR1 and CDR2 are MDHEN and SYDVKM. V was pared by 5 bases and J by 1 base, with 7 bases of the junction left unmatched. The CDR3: CASSPRGTGGSYEQYF. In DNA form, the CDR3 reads TGTGCCAGCAGTCCCCGGGGGACAGGGGGTTCCTACGAGCAGTACTTC.

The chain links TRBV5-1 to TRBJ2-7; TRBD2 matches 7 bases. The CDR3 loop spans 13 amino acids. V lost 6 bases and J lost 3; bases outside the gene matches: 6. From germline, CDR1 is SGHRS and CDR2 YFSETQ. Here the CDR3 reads CASKRDDLYEQYF. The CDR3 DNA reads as TGCGCCAGCAAGCGGGACGACCTCTACGAGCAGTACTTC.

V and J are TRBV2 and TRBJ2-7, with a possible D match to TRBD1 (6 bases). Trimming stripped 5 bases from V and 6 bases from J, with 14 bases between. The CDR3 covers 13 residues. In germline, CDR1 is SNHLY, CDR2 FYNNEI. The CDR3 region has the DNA TGTGCCAGCAGTCGAGGTCTACAGGGCGAGCAGTACTTC. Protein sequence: CASSRGLQGEQYF.

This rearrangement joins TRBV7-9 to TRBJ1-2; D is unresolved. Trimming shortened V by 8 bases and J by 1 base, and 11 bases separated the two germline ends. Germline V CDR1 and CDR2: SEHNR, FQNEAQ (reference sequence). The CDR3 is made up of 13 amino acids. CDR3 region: CASGRNSNYGYTF. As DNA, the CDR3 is TGTGCCAGCGGTCGGAACAGTAACTATGGCTACACCTTC.

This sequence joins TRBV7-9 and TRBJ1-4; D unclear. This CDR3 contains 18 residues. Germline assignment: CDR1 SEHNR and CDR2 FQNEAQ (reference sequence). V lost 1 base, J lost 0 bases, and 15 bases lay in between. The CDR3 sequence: CASSLGRRPGTTNEKLFF. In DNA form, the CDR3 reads TGTGCCAGCAGCTTAGGTCGCCGGCCGGGCACAACTAATGAAAAACTGTTTTTT.

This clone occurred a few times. DNA of the CDR3: TGTGCCAGCGGGGTCGCCTACAATGAGCAGTTCTTC. This codes for CASGVAYNEQFF. The chain recombines TRBV6-1 with TRBJ2-1; D not resolved. The CDR3 is 12 amino acids. Germline V gene lookup returns CDR1 MNHNS and CDR2 SASEGT. V lost 8 bases to trimming and J lost 2 bases, with 7 bases between them.

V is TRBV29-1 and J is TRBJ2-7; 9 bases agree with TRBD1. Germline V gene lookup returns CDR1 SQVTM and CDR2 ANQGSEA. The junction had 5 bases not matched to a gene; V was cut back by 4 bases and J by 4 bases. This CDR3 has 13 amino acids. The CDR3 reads CSVGWGTGYEQYF. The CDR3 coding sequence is TGCAGCGTTGGGTGGGGGACAGGGTACGAGCAGTACTTC.

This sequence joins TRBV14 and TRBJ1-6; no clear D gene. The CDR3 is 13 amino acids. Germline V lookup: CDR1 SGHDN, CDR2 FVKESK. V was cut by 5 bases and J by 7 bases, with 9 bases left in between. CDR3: CASSGQLNSPLHF. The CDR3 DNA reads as TGTGCCAGCAGCGGGCAGCTCAATTCACCCCTCCACTTT.

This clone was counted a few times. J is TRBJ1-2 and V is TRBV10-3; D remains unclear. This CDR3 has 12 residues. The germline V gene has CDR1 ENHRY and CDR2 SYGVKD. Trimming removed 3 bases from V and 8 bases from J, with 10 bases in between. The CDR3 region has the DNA TGTGCCATCAGTGATGAAAACGGAGGCTACACCTTC. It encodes CAISDENGGYTF.

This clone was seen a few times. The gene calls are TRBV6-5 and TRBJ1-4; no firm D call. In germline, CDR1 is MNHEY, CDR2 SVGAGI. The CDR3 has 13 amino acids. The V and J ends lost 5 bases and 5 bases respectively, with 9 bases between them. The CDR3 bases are TGTGCCAGCAGTATATATCTAAATGAAAAACTGTTTTTT. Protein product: CASSIYLNEKLFF.

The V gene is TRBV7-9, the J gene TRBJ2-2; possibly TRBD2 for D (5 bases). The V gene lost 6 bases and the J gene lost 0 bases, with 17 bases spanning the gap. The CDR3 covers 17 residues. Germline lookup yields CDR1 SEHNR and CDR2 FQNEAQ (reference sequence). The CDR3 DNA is TGTGCCAGCAGGTTGGGTCCTGGAGGACCGAACACCGGGGAGCTGTTTTTT. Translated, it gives CASRLGPGGPNTGELFF.

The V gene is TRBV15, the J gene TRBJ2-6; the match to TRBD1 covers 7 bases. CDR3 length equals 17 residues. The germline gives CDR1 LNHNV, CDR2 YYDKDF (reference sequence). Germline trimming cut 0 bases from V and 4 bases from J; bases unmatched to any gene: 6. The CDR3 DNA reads TGTGCCACCAGCAGAGATTACACAGGGGTCGGGGCCAACGTCCTGACTTTC. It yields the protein CATSRDYTGVGANVLTF.

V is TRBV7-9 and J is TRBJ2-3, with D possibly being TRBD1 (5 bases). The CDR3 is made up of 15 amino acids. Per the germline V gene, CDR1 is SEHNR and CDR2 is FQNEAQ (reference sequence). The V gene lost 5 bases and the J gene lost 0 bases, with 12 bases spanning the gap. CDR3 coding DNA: TGTGCCAGCAGCCCTACTGGACAAAGCACAGATACGCAGTATTTT. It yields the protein CASSPTGQSTDTQYF.

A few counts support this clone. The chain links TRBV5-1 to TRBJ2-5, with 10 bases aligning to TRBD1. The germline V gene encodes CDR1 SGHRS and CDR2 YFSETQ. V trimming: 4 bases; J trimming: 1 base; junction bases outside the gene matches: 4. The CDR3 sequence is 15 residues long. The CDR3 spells CASSVRTGGQETQYF. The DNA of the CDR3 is TGCGCCAGCAGCGTACGGACAGGGGGCCAAGAGACCCAGTACTTC.

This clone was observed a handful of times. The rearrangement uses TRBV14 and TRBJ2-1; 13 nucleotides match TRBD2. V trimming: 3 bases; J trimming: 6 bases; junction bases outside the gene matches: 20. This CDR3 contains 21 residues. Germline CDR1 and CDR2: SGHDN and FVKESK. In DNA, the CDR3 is TGTGCCAGCAGCCAGGGGAGTCCCGCCGGGACTAGCGGGACCCCCCTCAATGAGCAGTTCTTC. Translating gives CASSQGSPAGTSGTPLNEQFF.

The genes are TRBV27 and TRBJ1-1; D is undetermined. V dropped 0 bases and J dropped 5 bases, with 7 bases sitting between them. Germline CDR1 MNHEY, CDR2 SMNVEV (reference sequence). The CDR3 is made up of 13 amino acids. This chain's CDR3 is CASSLSSRTEAFF. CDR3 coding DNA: TGTGCCAGCAGTTTATCGTCCAGGACTGAAGCTTTCTTT.

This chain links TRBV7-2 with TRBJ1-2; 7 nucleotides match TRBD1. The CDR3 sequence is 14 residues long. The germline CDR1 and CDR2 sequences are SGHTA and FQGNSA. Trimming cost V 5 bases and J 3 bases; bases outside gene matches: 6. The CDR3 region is CASSILTGYYGYTF. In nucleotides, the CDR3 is TGTGCCAGCAGCATACTGACAGGGTACTATGGCTACACCTTC. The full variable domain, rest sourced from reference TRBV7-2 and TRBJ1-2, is GAGVSQSPSNKVTEKGKDVELRCDPISGHTALYWYRQSLGQGLEFLIYFQGNSAPDKSGLPSDRFSAERTGGSVSTLTIQRTQQEDSAVYLCASSILTGYYGYTFGSGTRLTVV.

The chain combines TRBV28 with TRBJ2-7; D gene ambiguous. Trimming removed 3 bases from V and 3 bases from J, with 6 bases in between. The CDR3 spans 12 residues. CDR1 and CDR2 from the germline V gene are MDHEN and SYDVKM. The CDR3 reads CASSFANYEQYF. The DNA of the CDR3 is TGTGCCAGCAGTTTCGCTAACTACGAGCAGTACTTC.

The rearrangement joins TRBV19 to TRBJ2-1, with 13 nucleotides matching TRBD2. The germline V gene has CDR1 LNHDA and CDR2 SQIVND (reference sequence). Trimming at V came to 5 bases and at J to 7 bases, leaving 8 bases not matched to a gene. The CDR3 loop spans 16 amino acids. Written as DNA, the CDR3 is TGTGCCAGTAGTGGGGGGACTAGCGGGATGGGGAATGAGCAGTTCTTC. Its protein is CASSGGTSGMGNEQFF.

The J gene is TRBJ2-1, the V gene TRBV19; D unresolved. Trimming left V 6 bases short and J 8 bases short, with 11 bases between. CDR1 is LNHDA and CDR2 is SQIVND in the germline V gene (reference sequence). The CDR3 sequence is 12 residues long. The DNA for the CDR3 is TGTGCCAGTAGCACAATATTGGATGAGCAGTTCTTC. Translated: CASSTILDEQFF.

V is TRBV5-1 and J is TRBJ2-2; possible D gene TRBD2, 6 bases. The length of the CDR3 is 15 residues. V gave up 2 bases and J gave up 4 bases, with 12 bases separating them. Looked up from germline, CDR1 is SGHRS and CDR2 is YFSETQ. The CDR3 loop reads CASSLRSGGTGELFF. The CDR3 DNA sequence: TGCGCCAGCAGCTTACGTAGCGGTGGCACCGGGGAGCTGTTTTTT.